What follows are 14 T cell receptor beta chains derived from one specimen sequenced in a study of blood T cell repertoires in COVID-19. Measured with immunoSEQ multiplex PCR; TCRdb has only the in-frame clones, and not every one. The sample shows about 270,000 clones, more than 85% of them seen only once. The sequenced material came from PBMCs or T cells enriched from blood (not recorded which). The receptors shown here come from a man aged 40-50 years who had been exposed to COVID-19.

The chain recombines TRBV27 with TRBJ1-2; 9 nucleotides align to TRBD1. CDR3 size: 14 residues. Germline V lookup: CDR1 MNHEY, CDR2 SMNVEV (reference sequence). V lost 2 bases, J lost 8 bases, and 6 bases stayed unmatched. This chain's CDR3 is CASSLRTGAGGYTF. The CDR3 region has the DNA TGTGCCAGCAGTTTAAGGACAGGGGCGGGAGGCTACACCTTC.

The chain employs TRBV28 and TRBJ1-1; unclear D gene. The CDR3 is made up of 14 amino acids. Germline V CDR1 and CDR2: MDHEN, SYDVKM. V was cut by 7 bases and J by 4 bases, with 16 bases left in between. CDR3 sequence reads: CASTYLPEGTEAFF. The CDR3 DNA sequence: TGTGCCAGCACCTACCTACCGGAGGGCACTGAAGCTTTCTTT.

The chain couples TRBV9 to TRBJ2-3; 14 positions agree with TRBD2. CDR1 is SGDLS and CDR2 is YYNGEE in the germline V gene. The CDR3 loop spans 17 amino acids. V was pared by 3 bases and J by 1 base, with 4 bases of the junction left unmatched. CDR3 residues: CASSAGTSGRRTDTQYF. The CDR3 nucleotides are TGTGCCAGCAGCGCCGGGACTAGCGGGAGACGCACAGATACGCAGTATTTT.

CDR3 DNA: TGTGCCTGGAGGGGGCCTGCTAATGAAAAACTGTTTTTT. Residues: CAWRGPANEKLFF. The chain combines TRBV30 with TRBJ1-4; D may be TRBD1 (5 bases). Germline V CDR1 and CDR2: GTSNPN, SVGIG (reference sequence). Trimming shortened V by 3 bases and J by 3 bases, and 8 bases separated the two germline ends. The CDR3 is made up of 13 amino acids.

This chain connects TRBV19 to TRBJ2-5, with a weak D call TRBD1 (6 bases). The CDR3 loop spans 21 amino acids. The germline V and J ends were trimmed by 11 bases and 0 bases, with 37 bases remaining between them. Germline lookup yields CDR1 LNHDA and CDR2 SQIVND (reference sequence). Here the CDR3 DNA reads TGTGCCCACCACCACCAACCCACGGACGGTAACCAAGGGGGTGACCAAGAGACCCAGTACTTC. This sequence encodes CAHHHQPTDGNQGGDQETQYF.

The V gene is TRBV4-1, the J gene TRBJ2-3, with 9 bases that match TRBD2. The CDR3 length is 15 residues. J gave up 6 bases and V 5 bases, and 9 bases lay outside the gene matches. The germline V gene has CDR1 MGHRA and CDR2 YSYEKL. The CDR3 spells CASSEIAGARDTQYF. The DNA of the CDR3 is TGCGCCAGCAGCGAAATAGCGGGAGCAAGGGATACGCAGTATTTT.

The J gene is TRBJ1-2, the V gene TRBV28; D is unresolved. V dropped 10 bases and J dropped 4 bases, with 10 bases sitting between them. Per germline, CDR1 MDHEN and CDR2 SYDVKM. The CDR3 length is 11 residues. In nucleotides, the CDR3 is TGTGCCACCTCCAGTCGCTATGGCTACACCTTC. Protein: CATSSRYGYTF.

The rearrangement joins TRBV7-3 to TRBJ2-3; 7 bases agree with TRBD1. This CDR3 has 14 residues. J gave up 5 bases and V 5 bases, and 7 bases lay outside the gene matches. Germline V gene data show CDR1 as SGHTA and CDR2 as FQGTGA. CDR3 DNA: TGTGCCAGCAGCCCAGGGGGATCGAGAGATACGCAGTATTTT. This gives the protein CASSPGGSRDTQYF.

This clone has just one count. V is TRBV30 and J is TRBJ1-2; no definite D call. CDR3 length: 14 amino acids. Trimming took 0 bases from V and 0 from J, leaving 8 bases between them. The germline V gene encodes CDR1 GTSNPN and CDR2 SVGIG (reference sequence). In DNA, the CDR3 is TGTGCCTGGAGTGTATTTCGGTCTAACTATGGCTACACCTTC. Translated: CAWSVFRSNYGYTF.

The rearrangement uses TRBV24-1 and TRBJ2-1, with 10 nucleotides matching TRBD2. Germline loops: CDR1 KGHDR, CDR2 SFDVKD. This CDR3 is built from 14 residues. The trim removed 5 bases at V and 9 bases at J, leaving 6 bases unmatched. CDR3 DNA sequence: TGTGCCACCAGTGTAGCTAGCGGGAGTCCTGAGCAGTTCTTC. It translates to CATSVASGSPEQFF.

The chain couples TRBV4-1 to TRBJ1-1; the D is unclear. The CDR3 runs to 12 residues. CDR1 MGHRA and CDR2 YSYEKL come from the germline V gene. The ends were cut back, 9 bases at V and 3 bases at J, with 11 bases in the middle. For the CDR3, the DNA is TGCGCCAGTAACGGGGTCGACACTGAAGCTTTCTTT. Amino acid sequence: CASNGVDTEAFF.

The chain has TRBV3-1 (or the pseudogene TRBV3-2) and TRBJ2-2; D perhaps matches TRBD1 (6 bases). The CDR3 has 15 amino acids. The V end lost 0 bases, the J end lost 5 bases, and 10 bases lay between the germline ends. The V gene's germline CDR1 is LGHDT and CDR2 YNNKEL (reference sequence). The CDR3 DNA is TGTGCCAGCAGCCAAGAGGGGGCAATGACCGGGGAGCTGTTTTTT. It translates to CASSQEGAMTGELFF.

J is TRBJ1-2 and V is TRBV2; 7 bases are shared with TRBD1. Trimming removed 5 bases from V and 1 base from J; junction bases left unmatched: 4. The germline CDR1 and CDR2 sequences are SNHLY and FYNNEI. The CDR3 totals 14 residues. In DNA, the CDR3 is TGTGCCAGCAGTCTCCGGGACAGTAACTATGGCTACACCTTC. Its protein is CASSLRDSNYGYTF.

The chain recombines TRBV12-3 or TRBV12-4 with TRBJ2-1; perhaps TRBD2 as D (5 bases). V lost 3 bases, J lost 3 bases, and 6 bases lay in between. This CDR3 region has 13 residues. As DNA, the CDR3 is TGTGCCAGCAGTTTCGGACTCTACAATGAGCAGTTCTTC. Its protein product is CASSFGLYNEQFF.